The 11 T cell receptor beta chains below all came from one sample that was sequenced in a study of blood T cell repertoires in COVID-19. The table came from immunoSEQ multiplex PCR; TCRdb's copy has only in-frame clones and leaves some out. The sample consists of hundreds of thousands of clones, 70% to 90% of them appearing once. Sequences were obtained from PBMCs or T cells enriched from blood (not recorded which). The receptors come from a man between 18 and 35 years old who had recovered from COVID-19.

The CDR3 protein is CASSLGTGGYEQFF. DNA for the CDR3: TGTGCCAGCAGCTTAGGTACAGGGGGCTATGAGCAGTTCTTC. The J gene is TRBJ2-1, the V gene TRBV7-9, with TRBD1 identical over 9 bases. CDR1 SEHNR and CDR2 FQNEAQ come from the germline V gene (reference sequence). V dropped 1 base and J dropped 8; count of bases not matched to a gene: 3. The CDR3 is 14 residues long.

The V call is TRBV4-1, the J call TRBJ2-3; TRBD2 agrees at 8 bases. This CDR3 spans 17 amino acids. The V and J ends lost 3 bases and 0 bases, in that order; junction bases with no gene match: 8. CDR1 and CDR2 from the germline V gene are MGHRA and YSYEKL. CDR3 region: CASSHLGRGGSTDTQYF. CDR3 DNA: TGCGCCAGCAGCCACCTTGGACGGGGGGGCAGCACAGATACGCAGTATTTT.

This chain links TRBV19 with TRBJ1-3; D call uncertain. The V end was cut by 7 bases, the J end by 2 bases, with 9 bases between. Per the germline V gene, CDR1 is LNHDA and CDR2 is SQIVND (reference sequence). CDR3 length: 13 amino acids. The CDR3 DNA follows: TGTGCCAGTAAAGTATCGGCTGGAAACACCATATATTTT. Residues: CASKVSAGNTIYF.

The chain links TRBV6-5 to TRBJ2-2; D possibly corresponds to TRBD1 (6 bases). The V gene's germline CDR1 is MNHEY and CDR2 SVGAGI. The CDR3 length is 13 residues. V was cut by 6 bases and J by 5 bases, with 10 bases left in between. The CDR3 sequence is CASRLQGTGELFF. CDR3 sequence (DNA): TGTGCCAGCAGATTACAGGGTACCGGGGAGCTGTTTTTT.

This clone was observed a handful of times. This rearrangement joins TRBV29-1 to TRBJ2-1, with D maybe TRBD2 (6 bases). The germline V gene has CDR1 SQVTM and CDR2 ANQGSEA. The CDR3 is 16 residues long. V dropped 7 bases and J dropped 2 bases, with 21 bases sitting between them. The CDR3 region is CSAPSGFAGTYNEQFF. The CDR3 bases are TGCAGCGCCCCTAGTGGCTTTGCGGGGACCTACAATGAGCAGTTCTTC.

The chain joins TRBV19 to TRBJ1-2; no clear D gene. The CDR3 spans 12 residues. With 3 bases removed from V and 6 bases from J, the gap between germline ends came to 8 bases. Germline-derived CDR1 and CDR2 are LNHDA and SQIVND (reference sequence). For the CDR3, the DNA is TGTGCCAGTAGTATCGGTGGAGATGGCTACACCTTC. Translating gives CASSIGGDGYTF.

The chain carries TRBV19 and TRBJ2-3, with 7 positions matching TRBD2. Germline V gives CDR1 LNHDA, CDR2 SQIVND (reference sequence). The CDR3 sequence is 15 residues long. J lost 3 bases, V lost 6 bases, and 9 bases had no gene match. Here the CDR3 reads CASRRSGVQTDTQYF. The CDR3 nucleotides are TGTGCCAGTAGACGAAGCGGGGTCCAAACAGATACGCAGTATTTT.

This chain uses TRBV19 with TRBJ1-6, with D tentatively TRBD1 (6 bases). Germline V CDR1 and CDR2: LNHDA, SQIVND (reference sequence). The V and J ends lost 7 bases and 4 bases respectively, with 14 bases between them. CDR3 length: 15 amino acids. CDR3 sequence reads: CASTPGQPYNSPLHF. The CDR3 DNA reads as TGTGCCAGTACCCCAGGACAGCCTTATAATTCACCCCTCCACTTT.

The chain links TRBV3-1 (or the pseudogene TRBV3-2) to TRBJ2-1; D remains unclear. The CDR3 is 14 amino acids. Trimming left V 2 bases short and J 4 bases short, with 9 bases between. Germline V lookup: CDR1 LGHDT, CDR2 YNNKEL (reference sequence). CDR3 sequence reads: CASSQNVAYNEQFF. As DNA, the CDR3 is TGTGCCAGCAGCCAAAATGTGGCTTACAATGAGCAGTTCTTC.

The V call is TRBV19, the J call TRBJ2-5, with 7 bases fitting TRBD1. The CDR3 loop spans 12 amino acids. Germline CDR1 reads LNHDA; CDR2 reads SQIVND (reference sequence). Trimming removed 4 bases from V and 13 bases from J; junction bases left unmatched: 9. The CDR3 DNA follows: TGTGCCAGTAGTACTCACCAGGGGGTTGCGTACTTC. It specifies CASSTHQGVAYF.

The chain links TRBV27 to TRBJ1-5; D might be TRBD1 (5 bases). Trimming stripped 4 bases from V and 6 bases from J, with 13 bases between. The V gene's germline CDR1 is MNHEY and CDR2 SMNVEV (reference sequence). CDR3 size: 14 residues. Here the CDR3 DNA reads TGTGCCAGCAGTTCTAGTAGGGGCCGTCAGCCCCAGCATTTT. It specifies CASSSSRGRQPQHF.